One sample yielded the 12 T cell receptor beta chains listed below, sequenced in a study of response to subunit inactivated influenza vaccine. One entry per CDR3 protein results from TCRdb running MiXCR on the RT-PCR reads. The sample carries hundreds of thousands of distinct CDR3 sequences, about 12% recorded once. The starting material was non-naive T cells sorted from PBMCs, obtained 14 to 15 days before vaccination. These receptors all stem from a man aged 50-60 years who received an inactivated influenza vaccine.

The table lists this clonotype with many counts. The rearrangement uses TRBV6-1 and TRBJ2-7; D may be TRBD2 (6 bases). The V end was cut by 5 bases, the J end by 0 bases, with 17 bases between. The CDR3 length is 16 residues. Looked up from germline, CDR1 is MNHNS and CDR2 is SASEGT. Here the CDR3 reads CASSPPGRRASYEQYF. The CDR3 nucleotides read TGTGCCAGCAGTCCGCCTGGGCGGAGGGCCTCCTACGAGCAGTACTTC.

This clonotype has more than one count but fewer than ten. The chain employs TRBV30 and TRBJ1-2, with D unclear. V was shortened by 2 bases and J by 4 bases, with 11 bases between the two germline ends. Germline V gives CDR1 GTSNPN, CDR2 SVGIG (reference sequence). This CDR3 has 13 amino acids. Written as DNA, the CDR3 is TGTGCCTGGAGTCTCGACGTCATCTATGGCTACACCTTC. It yields the protein CAWSLDVIYGYTF.

This clonotype was seen more than once but under ten times. V gene TRBV10-3 combines with J gene TRBJ2-3; 9 nucleotides match TRBD1. V shed 0 bases and J 0 bases; nucleotides not matched to a gene: 7. The CDR3 length is 18 residues. Germline V gene data show CDR1 as ENHRY and CDR2 as SYGVKD. The DNA for the CDR3 is TGTGCCATCAGTGAGTCCCGGGACAGGGATACTAGCACAGATACGCAGTATTTT. Amino acids: CAISESRDRDTSTDTQYF.

The V call is TRBV10-3, the J call TRBJ1-2, with a tentative D call TRBD1 (6 bases). The CDR3 runs 15 residues. The germline CDR1 and CDR2 sequences are ENHRY and SYGVKD. Trimming took 2 bases from V and 6 from J, leaving 16 bases between them. CDR3 in amino acids: CAISEGGLTLNGYTF. CDR3 DNA: TGTGCCATCAGTGAGGGGGGCCTGACCCTTAATGGCTACACCTTC.

This clonotype appeared a few times. The chain links TRBV4-3 to TRBJ2-7; TRBD2 aligns across 13 bases. Germline V CDR1 and CDR2: LGHNA, YSLEER. The CDR3 spans 18 residues. V was clipped by 1 base and J by 4 bases; unmatched bases: 10. The CDR3 region is CASSQGLAGGGARYEQYF. The DNA for the CDR3 is TGCGCCAGCAGCCAAGGACTAGCGGGAGGAGGGGCTCGGTACGAGCAGTACTTC.

The chain recombines TRBV4-1 with TRBJ2-7; D call uncertain. CDR3 size: 13 residues. Trimming stripped 5 bases from V and 5 bases from J, with 13 bases between. Germline loops: CDR1 MGHRA, CDR2 YSYEKL. The CDR3 DNA reads TGCGCCAGCAGCAAATATCAGGTCCACGAGCAGTACTTC. Its translation: CASSKYQVHEQYF.

This clonotype turned up a few times. V usage is TRBV3-1 and J usage is TRBJ2-2; D is undetermined. The CDR3 is 12 amino acids. Germline V lookup: CDR1 LGHDT, CDR2 YNNKEL (reference sequence). V shed 7 bases and J shed 8 bases, with 11 bases lying between them. The chain's CDR3 is CASTRKDGELFF. The CDR3 nucleotides are TGTGCCAGCACCCGGAAGGATGGGGAGCTGTTTTTT.

The sample holds a few counts of this clonotype. This rearrangement joins TRBV2 to TRBJ2-2; weak D call: TRBD1 (6 bases). V shed 1 base and J shed 10 bases, with 19 bases lying between them. The CDR3 has 16 amino acids. CDR1 SNHLY and CDR2 FYNNEI come from the germline V gene. The CDR3 region is CASSEEDSHLTEELFF. The CDR3 nucleotides read TGTGCCAGCAGTGAAGAGGACAGCCACCTCACTGAGGAGCTGTTTTTT.

The rearrangement links TRBV6-5 to TRBJ2-1; 7 bases line up with TRBD2. After removal of 11 bases from V and 14 bases from J, the junction contained 15 bases not matched to a gene. The CDR3 runs to 12 residues. Per germline, CDR1 MNHEY and CDR2 SVGAGI. The CDR3 coding sequence is TGTGCCGGTCGGAGTACGAGCGGGATTGAGTTCTTC. Its protein product is CAGRSTSGIEFF.

At least ten counts were recorded for this clonotype. CDR3 amino acids: CAWSAGISLWDEQYF. The CDR3 nucleotides are TGTGCCTGGAGTGCCGGGATCTCACTTTGGGACGAGCAGTACTTC. The chain has TRBV30 and TRBJ2-7, with D possibly matching TRBD2 (5 bases). This CDR3 comprises 15 residues. Per germline, CDR1 GTSNPN and CDR2 SVGIG (reference sequence). The V and J ends lost 1 base and 5 bases respectively, with 18 bases between them.

This clonotype was seen only a few times. This chain joins TRBV5-1 and TRBJ2-1; 12 positions agree with TRBD2. With 0 bases clipped from V and 4 bases from J, the junction kept 2 bases outside the gene matches. CDR1 SGHRS and CDR2 YFSETQ come from the germline V gene. This CDR3 is 16 amino acids long. CDR3 DNA sequence: TGCGCCAGCAGCTTGGATGGGACTAGCGGGTACAATGAGCAGTTCTTC. This translates into CASSLDGTSGYNEQFF.

This clonotype was picked up a small number of times. The J gene is TRBJ2-2, the V gene TRBV27; 13 nucleotides agree with TRBD2. Germline CDR1 MNHEY, CDR2 SMNVEV (reference sequence). The CDR3 is 16 residues long. The V segment lost 5 bases and the J segment 6 bases; nucleotides outside the gene matches: 6. CDR3 in amino acids: CASSPLAGGPPGELFF. The CDR3 nucleotides read TGTGCCAGCAGTCCACTAGCGGGGGGGCCTCCCGGGGAGCTGTTTTTT.